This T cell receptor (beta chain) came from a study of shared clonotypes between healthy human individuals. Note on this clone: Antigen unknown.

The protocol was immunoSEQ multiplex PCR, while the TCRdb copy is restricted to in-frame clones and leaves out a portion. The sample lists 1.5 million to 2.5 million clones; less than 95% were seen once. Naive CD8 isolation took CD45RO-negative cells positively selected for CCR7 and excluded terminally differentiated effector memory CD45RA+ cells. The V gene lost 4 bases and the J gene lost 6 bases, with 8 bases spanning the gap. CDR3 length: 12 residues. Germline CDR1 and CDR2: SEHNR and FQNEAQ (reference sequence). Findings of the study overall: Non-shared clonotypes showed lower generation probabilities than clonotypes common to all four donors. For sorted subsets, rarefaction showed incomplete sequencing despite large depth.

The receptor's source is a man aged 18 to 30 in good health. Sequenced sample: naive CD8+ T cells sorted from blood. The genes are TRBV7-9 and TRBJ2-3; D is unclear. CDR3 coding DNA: TGTGCCAGCAGCTACCTGGGGGATACGCAGTATTTT. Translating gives CASSYLGDTQYF.